The next 15 T cell receptor beta chains were all read from a single sample in a study of circulating and synovial CD4+ cells in juvenile arthritis. Libraries were prepared by immunoSEQ multiplex PCR; TCRdb keeps only in-frame clonotypes and omits some of them. This table has 30,000 to 40,000 clones, approximately 94% appearing once. The material sequenced was CD4+ T cells from blood. The receptors come from a human donor with juvenile idiopathic arthritis.

The chain combines TRBV11-2 with TRBJ2-7; D unclear. From germline, CDR1 is SGHAT and CDR2 FQNNGV. The CDR3 sequence is 14 residues long. Trimming removed 0 bases at V and 4 bases at J, with 10 bases between. CDR3 bases: TGTGCCAGCAGCTTAGACCGCTCAGAATACGAGCAGTACTTC. Translated, it gives CASSLDRSEYEQYF. The whole variable domain, remainder taken from reference TRBV11-2 and TRBJ2-7, is EAGVAQSPRYKIIEKRQSVAFWCNPISGHATLYWYQQILGQGPKLLIQFQNNGVVDDSQLPKDRFSAERLKGVDSTLKIQPAKLEDSAVYLCASSLDRSEYEQYFGPGTRLTVT.

In regard to this clone: This same CDR3 is encoded by further DNA sequences in the sample. This chain links TRBV27 with TRBJ1-6; 8 bases are shared with TRBD1. CDR3 length: 13 amino acids. Looked up from germline, CDR1 is MNHEY and CDR2 is SMNVEV (reference sequence). The junction had 6 bases not matched to a gene; V was cut back by 4 bases and J by 13 bases. CDR3 loop: CASSSDRVSPLHF. CDR3 nucleotide sequence: TGTGCCAGCAGTTCGGACAGGGTTTCCCCCCTCCACTTT.

The J gene is TRBJ1-1, the V gene TRBV5-1; D uncertain. Germline V CDR1 and CDR2: SGHRS, YFSETQ. The CDR3 covers 16 residues. The V and J ends lost 6 bases and 0 bases respectively, with 18 bases between them. For the CDR3, the DNA is TGCGCCAGCACCGGGCGGGGTCATGCCATGAACACTGAAGCTTTCTTT. Protein: CASTGRGHAMNTEAFF.

The chain employs TRBV4-2 and TRBJ1-4, with 7 bases matching TRBD1. V trimming: 0 bases; J trimming: 5 bases; junction bases outside the gene matches: 3. The CDR3 covers 15 residues. Germline CDR1 is LGHNA and CDR2 is YNFKEQ. The CDR3 region has the DNA TGTGCCAGCAGCCAAGATAGACAGGGAAATGAAAAACTGTTTTTT. It encodes CASSQDRQGNEKLFF.

The rearrangement joins TRBV6-1 to TRBJ2-4; 10 bases are a match to TRBD1. From germline, CDR1 is MNHNS and CDR2 SASEGT. This CDR3 region has 14 residues. Losses at the gene ends were 8 bases for V and 11 bases for J; bases not matched to a gene: 12. The CDR3 region is CASGDYRDRGVQYF. For the CDR3, the DNA is TGTGCCAGCGGAGACTACCGGGACAGGGGCGTTCAGTACTTC.

The chain carries TRBV7-9 and TRBJ2-3; D remains ambiguous. The CDR3 covers 12 residues. Germline values: CDR1 SEHNR, CDR2 FQNEAQ (reference sequence). V was clipped by 5 bases and J by 4 bases, with 7 bases between them. The CDR3 coding sequence is TGTGCCAGCAGCCGAACTTCAGATACGCAGTATTTT. Protein product: CASSRTSDTQYF. The full variable domain, in which reference TRBV7-9 and TRBJ2-3 provide the parts outside the CDR3, is DTGVSQNPRHKITKRGQNVTFRCDPISEHNRLYWYRQTLGQGPEFLTYFQNEAQLEKSRLLSDRFSAERPKGSFSTLEIQRTEQGDSAMYLCASSRTSDTQYFGPGTRLTVL.

V is TRBV28 and J is TRBJ2-3; D may be TRBD2 (6 bases). The CDR3 length is 16 residues. The germline V gene encodes CDR1 MDHEN and CDR2 SYDVKM. V shed 5 bases and J shed 4 bases, with 19 bases lying between them. The CDR3 reads CASSRDSGTDSDTQYF. CDR3 nucleotide sequence: TGTGCCAGCAGTCGGGACTCAGGGACGGATTCAGATACGCAGTATTTT.

This chain links TRBV23-1 with TRBJ1-2; D possibly corresponds to TRBD1 (6 bases). TRBV23-1 is filed as an ORF, its function uncertain. V was pared by 11 bases and J by 2 bases, with 15 bases between. CDR3 length: 13 amino acids. The CDR3 here is CAPGGGLNYGYTF. The CDR3 DNA follows: TGCGCCCCGGGGGGCGGATTAAACTATGGCTACACCTTC.

The rearrangement uses TRBV5-1 and TRBJ2-1; 9 nucleotides agree with TRBD2. This CDR3 comprises 16 residues. From germline, CDR1 is SGHRS and CDR2 YFSETQ. The ends lost 4 bases at V and 4 bases at J; junction bases unmatched: 9. This CDR3 is CASSPQLAGGYNEQFF. The CDR3 DNA reads TGCGCCAGCAGCCCCCAACTAGCGGGTGGGTACAATGAGCAGTTCTTC.

The chain is built from TRBV5-1 and TRBJ2-2, with D tentatively TRBD2 (6 bases). The CDR3 runs 16 residues. The V end lost 0 bases, the J end lost 5 bases, and 14 bases lay between the germline ends. Germline lookup yields CDR1 SGHRS and CDR2 YFSETQ. The chain's CDR3 is CASSLEVAEITGELFF. CDR3 DNA sequence: TGCGCCAGCAGCTTGGAGGTAGCGGAGATAACCGGGGAGCTGTTTTTT.

The count of this clone is one. The chain has TRBV19 and TRBJ1-6, with TRBD1 matching over 7 bases. CDR1 is LNHDA and CDR2 is SQIVND in the germline V gene (reference sequence). J lost 9 bases, V lost 3 bases, and 8 bases had no gene match. The CDR3 contains 15 residues. CDR3 bases: TGTGCCAGTAGTATGGGGGGACAGATTGGTTCACCCCTCCACTTT. This gives the protein CASSMGGQIGSPLHF.

The rearrangement joins TRBV5-4 to TRBJ2-4; no firm D call. Germline lookup yields CDR1 SGHNT and CDR2 YYREEE (reference sequence). CDR3 size: 14 residues. V gave up 4 bases and J gave up 6 bases, with 14 bases separating them. The CDR3 DNA sequence: TGTGCCAGCAGCCGATCGGGTGAGACAAACATTCAGTACTTC. Its protein is CASSRSGETNIQYF.

The chain links TRBV4-3 to TRBJ2-7, with a tentative D call TRBD1 (6 bases). CDR1 and CDR2 from the germline V gene are LGHNA and YSLEER. V was clipped by 1 base and J by 4 bases, with 23 bases between them. CDR3 size: 18 residues. CDR3 protein: CASSQGSRKDSLAYEQYF. The CDR3 nucleotides are TGCGCCAGCAGCCAAGGGTCTCGAAAGGACAGCTTAGCGTACGAGCAGTACTTC.

The V gene is TRBV4-1, the J gene TRBJ1-1; no clear D gene. The CDR3 consists of 17 residues. Germline CDR1 MGHRA, CDR2 YSYEKL. With 1 base removed from V and 3 bases from J, the gap between germline ends came to 18 bases. The DNA of the CDR3 is TGCGCCAGCAGCCAAGGAATACTGCGGGAACAGTACACTGAAGCTTTCTTT. As protein: CASSQGILREQYTEAFF.

V usage is TRBV7-9 and J usage is TRBJ2-3; D might be TRBD2 (5 bases). The germline gives CDR1 SEHNR, CDR2 FQNEAQ (reference sequence). Trimming stripped 10 bases from V and 2 bases from J, with 10 bases between. CDR3 length: 12 amino acids. CDR3 loop: CAIHGDTDTQYF. The CDR3 DNA reads TGTGCCATCCACGGGGACACAGATACGCAGTATTTT.